The entry that follows covers one T cell receptor beta chain sequence. These data originate in a study of control samples from healthy donors and cancer patients. The CDR3 sequence is 20 residues long. The V gene's germline CDR1 is MNHNS and CDR2 SASEGT. Trimming took 2 bases from V and 0 from J, leaving 20 bases between them. Profiled with immunoSEQ multiplex PCR; TCRdb holds only in-frame clones, not every one. The sample records roughly 54,000 clones, around 97% being singletons. Source material: blood. The receptor comes from a young woman in good health. The chain carries TRBV6-1 and TRBJ2-6; the D gene is possibly TRBD1 (5 bases). CDR3 sequence (DNA): TGTGCCAGCAGTGAAATCGAATGGGTCAGGGAAGCCTCTGGGGCCAACGTCCTGACTTTC. Protein sequence: CASSEIEWVREASGANVLTF.